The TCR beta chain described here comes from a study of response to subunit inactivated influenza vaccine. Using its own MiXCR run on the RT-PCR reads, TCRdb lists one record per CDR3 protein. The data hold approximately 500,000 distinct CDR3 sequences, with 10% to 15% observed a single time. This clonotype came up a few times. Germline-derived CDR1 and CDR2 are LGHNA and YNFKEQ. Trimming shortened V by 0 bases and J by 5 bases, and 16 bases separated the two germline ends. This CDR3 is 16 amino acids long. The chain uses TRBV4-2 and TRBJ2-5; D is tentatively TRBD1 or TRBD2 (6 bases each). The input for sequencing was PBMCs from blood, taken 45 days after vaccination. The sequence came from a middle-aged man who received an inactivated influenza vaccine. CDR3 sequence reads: CASSQDGTRGAETQYF. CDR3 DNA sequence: TGTGCCAGCAGCCAAGATGGAACAAGGGGGGCGGAGACCCAGTACTTC.